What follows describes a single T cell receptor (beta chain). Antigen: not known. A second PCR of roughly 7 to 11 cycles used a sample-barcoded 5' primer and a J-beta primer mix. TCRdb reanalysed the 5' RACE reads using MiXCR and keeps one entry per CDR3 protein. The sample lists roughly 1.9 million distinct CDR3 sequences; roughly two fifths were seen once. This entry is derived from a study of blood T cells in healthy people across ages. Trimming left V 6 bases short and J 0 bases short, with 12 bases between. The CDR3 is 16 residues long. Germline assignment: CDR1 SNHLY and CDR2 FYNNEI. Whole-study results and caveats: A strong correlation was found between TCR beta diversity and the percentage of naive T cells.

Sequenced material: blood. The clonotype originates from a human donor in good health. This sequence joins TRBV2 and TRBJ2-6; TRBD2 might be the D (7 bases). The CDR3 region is CASRGGANSGANVLTF. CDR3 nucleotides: TGTGCCAGCAGGGGGGGGGCCAACTCTGGGGCCAACGTCCTGACTTTC. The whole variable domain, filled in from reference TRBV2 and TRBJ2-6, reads EPEVTQTPSHQVTQMGQEVILRCVPISNHLYFYWYRQILGQKVEFLVSFYNNEISEKSEIFDDQFSVERPDGSNFTLKIRSTKLEDSAMYFCASRGGANSGANVLTFGAGSRLTVL.